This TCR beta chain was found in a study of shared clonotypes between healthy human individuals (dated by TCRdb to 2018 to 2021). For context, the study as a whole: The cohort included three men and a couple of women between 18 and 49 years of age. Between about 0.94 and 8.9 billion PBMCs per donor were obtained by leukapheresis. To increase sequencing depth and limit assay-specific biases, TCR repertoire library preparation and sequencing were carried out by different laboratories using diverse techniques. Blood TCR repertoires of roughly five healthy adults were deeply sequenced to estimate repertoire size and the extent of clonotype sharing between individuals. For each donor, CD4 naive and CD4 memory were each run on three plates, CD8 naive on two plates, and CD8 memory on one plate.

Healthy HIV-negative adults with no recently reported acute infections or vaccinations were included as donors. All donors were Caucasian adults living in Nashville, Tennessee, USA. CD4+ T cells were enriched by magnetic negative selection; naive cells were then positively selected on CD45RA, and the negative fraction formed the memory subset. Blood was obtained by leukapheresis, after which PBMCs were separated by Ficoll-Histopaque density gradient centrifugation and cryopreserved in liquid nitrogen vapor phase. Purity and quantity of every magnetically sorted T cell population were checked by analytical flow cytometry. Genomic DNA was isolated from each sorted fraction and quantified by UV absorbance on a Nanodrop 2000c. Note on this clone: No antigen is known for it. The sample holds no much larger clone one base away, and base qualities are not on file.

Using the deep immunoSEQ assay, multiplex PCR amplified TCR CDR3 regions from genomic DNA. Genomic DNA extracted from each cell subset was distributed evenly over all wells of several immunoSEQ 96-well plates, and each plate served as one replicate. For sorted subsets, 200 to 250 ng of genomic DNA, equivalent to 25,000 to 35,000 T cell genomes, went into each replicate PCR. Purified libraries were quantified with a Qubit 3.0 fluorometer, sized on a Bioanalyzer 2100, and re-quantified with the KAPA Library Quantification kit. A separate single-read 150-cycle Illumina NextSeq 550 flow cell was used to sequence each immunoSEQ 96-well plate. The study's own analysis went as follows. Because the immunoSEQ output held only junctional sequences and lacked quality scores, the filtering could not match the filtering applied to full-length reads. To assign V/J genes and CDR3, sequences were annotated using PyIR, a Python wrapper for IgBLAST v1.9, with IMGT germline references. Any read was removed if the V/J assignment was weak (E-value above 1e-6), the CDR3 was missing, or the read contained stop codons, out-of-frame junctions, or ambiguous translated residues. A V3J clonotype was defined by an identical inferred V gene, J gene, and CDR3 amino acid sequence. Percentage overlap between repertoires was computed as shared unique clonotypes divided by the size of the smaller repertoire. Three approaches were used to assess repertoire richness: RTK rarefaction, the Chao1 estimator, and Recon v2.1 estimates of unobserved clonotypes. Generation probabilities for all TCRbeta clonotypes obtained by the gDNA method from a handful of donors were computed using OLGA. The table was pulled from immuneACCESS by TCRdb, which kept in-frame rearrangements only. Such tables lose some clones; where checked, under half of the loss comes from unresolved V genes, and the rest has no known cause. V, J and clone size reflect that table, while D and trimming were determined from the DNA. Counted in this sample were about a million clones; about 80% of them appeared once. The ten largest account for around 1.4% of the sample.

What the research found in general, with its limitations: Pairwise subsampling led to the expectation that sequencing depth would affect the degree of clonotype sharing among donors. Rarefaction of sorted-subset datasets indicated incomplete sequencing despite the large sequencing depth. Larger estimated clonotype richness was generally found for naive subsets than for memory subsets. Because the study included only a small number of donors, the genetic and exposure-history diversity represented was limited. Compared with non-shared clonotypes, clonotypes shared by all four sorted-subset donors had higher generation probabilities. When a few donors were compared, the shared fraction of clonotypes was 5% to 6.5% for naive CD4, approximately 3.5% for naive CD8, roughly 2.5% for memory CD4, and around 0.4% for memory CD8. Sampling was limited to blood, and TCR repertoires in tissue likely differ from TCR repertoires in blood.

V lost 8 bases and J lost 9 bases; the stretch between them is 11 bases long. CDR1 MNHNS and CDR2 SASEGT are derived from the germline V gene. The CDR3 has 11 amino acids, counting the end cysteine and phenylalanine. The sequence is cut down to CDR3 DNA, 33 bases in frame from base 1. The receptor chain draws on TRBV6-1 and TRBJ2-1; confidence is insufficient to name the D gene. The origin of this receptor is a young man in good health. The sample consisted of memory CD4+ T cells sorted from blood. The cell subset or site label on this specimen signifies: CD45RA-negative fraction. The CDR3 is CASGDFAEQFF. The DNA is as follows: TGTGCCAGCGGAGATTTTGCTGAGCAGTTCTTC.